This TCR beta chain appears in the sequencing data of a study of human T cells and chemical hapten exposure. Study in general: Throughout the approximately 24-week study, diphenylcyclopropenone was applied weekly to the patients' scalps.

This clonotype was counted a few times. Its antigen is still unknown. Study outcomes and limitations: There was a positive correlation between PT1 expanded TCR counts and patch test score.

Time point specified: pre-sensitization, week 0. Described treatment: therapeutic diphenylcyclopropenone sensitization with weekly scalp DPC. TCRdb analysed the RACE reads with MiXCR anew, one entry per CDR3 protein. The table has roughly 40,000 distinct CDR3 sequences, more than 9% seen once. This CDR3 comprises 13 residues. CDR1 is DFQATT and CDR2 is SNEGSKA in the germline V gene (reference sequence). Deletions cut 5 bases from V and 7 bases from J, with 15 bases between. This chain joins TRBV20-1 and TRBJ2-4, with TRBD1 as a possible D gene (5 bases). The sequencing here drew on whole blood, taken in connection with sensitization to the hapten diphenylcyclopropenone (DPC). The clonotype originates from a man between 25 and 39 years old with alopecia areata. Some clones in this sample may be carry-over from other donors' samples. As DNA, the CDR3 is TGCAGTGCTCGAAGGGGATATCAGAACATTCAGTACTTC. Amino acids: CSARRGYQNIQYF.